This T cell receptor beta chain is from a study of blood T cell repertoires in COVID-19. Background on the study: Acute-phase and convalescent COVID-19 samples originated in the United States, Italy and Spain. Sample material is recorded as cDNA or gDNA derived from T cells, B-cell-depleted T cells, or PBMCs.

During active infection, Seattle patients enrolled and were then monitored through disease. Trimming removed 2 bases from V and 7 bases from J; junction bases left unmatched: 8. The CDR3 totals 15 residues. Germline V gene sequence: CDR1 GTSNPN, CDR2 SVGIG (reference sequence). Original processing notes: Quantification of nucleated cells was approximated via reference gene primer amplification. Sequenced by immunoSEQ multiplex PCR; TCRdb stores in-frame clones only, minus some. That table is the source of V, J and clone size, and D and trimming were worked out from the DNA. The sample yields more than 300,000 clones, over 80% seen once.

The receptor was derived from a woman aged 45-65 years with COVID-19, enrolled during active disease. The V and J genes are TRBV30 and TRBJ1-2; TRBD1 matches 12 bases. The sample was peripheral blood. CDR3 loop: CAWSTSGTGGFGYTF. The CDR3 DNA reads as TGTGCCTGGAGTACCTCCGGGACAGGGGGCTTTGGCTACACCTTC.